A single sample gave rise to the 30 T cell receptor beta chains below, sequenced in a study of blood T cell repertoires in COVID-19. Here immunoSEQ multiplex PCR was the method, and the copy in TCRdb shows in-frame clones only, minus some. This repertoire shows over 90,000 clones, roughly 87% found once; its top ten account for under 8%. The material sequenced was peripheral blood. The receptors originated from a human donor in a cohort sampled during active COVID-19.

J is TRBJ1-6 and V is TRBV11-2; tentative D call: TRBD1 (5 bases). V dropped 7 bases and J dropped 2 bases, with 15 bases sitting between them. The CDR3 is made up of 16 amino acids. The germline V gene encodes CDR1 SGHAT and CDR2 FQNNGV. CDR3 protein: CASNLMGGPYNSPLHF. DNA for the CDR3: TGTGCCAGCAACCTAATGGGGGGACCCTATAATTCACCCCTCCACTTT.

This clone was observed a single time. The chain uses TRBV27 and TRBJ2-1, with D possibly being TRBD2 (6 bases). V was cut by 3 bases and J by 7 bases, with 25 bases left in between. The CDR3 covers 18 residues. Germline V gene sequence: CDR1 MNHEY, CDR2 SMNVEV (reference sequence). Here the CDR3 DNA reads TGTGCCAGCAGTTTGATTGGTTCCTTACGGGACTCACCAAATGAGCAGTTCTTC. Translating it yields CASSLIGSLRDSPNEQFF.

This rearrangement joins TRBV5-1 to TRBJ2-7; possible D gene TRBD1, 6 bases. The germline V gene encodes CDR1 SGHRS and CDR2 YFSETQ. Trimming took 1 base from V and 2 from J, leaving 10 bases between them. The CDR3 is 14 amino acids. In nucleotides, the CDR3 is TGCGCCAGCAGCTTGCTGACAGGACCCTACGAGCAGTACTTC. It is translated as CASSLLTGPYEQYF.

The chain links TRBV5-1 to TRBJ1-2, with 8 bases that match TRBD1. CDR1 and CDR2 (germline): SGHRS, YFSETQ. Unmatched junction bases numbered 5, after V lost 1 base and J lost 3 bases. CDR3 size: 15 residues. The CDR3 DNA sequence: TGCGCCAGCAGCTTGTCAGGGGGCGAGGACTATGGCTACACCTTC. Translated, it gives CASSLSGGEDYGYTF.

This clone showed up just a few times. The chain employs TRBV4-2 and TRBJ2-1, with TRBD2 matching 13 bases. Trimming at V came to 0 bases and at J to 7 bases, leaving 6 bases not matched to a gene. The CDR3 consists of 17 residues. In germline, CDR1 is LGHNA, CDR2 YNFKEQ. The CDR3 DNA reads TGTGCCAGCAGCCAAGAACTAGCGGGGGGGCTGAAGAATGAGCAGTTCTTC. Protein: CASSQELAGGLKNEQFF.

The chain's CDR3 is CASSNRTRYHTQYF. Here the CDR3 DNA reads TGTGCCAGCAGCAACCGGACTCGGTACCATACGCAGTATTTT. This sequence joins TRBV21-1 and TRBJ2-3; TRBD2, the table's D call, lacks a check against the DNA. TRBV21-1 is designated a pseudogene. The CDR3 covers 14 residues.

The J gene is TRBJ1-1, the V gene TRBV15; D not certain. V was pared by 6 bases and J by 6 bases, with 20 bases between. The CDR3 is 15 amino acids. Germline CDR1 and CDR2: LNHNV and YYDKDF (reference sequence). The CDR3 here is CATRLDGSPGSEAFF. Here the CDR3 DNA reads TGTGCCACCAGGCTGGACGGGTCTCCGGGATCTGAAGCTTTCTTT.

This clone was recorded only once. CDR3 in DNA: TGTGCCAGCAGTTTCACGACTACGGCTGAGCAGTTCTTC. This codes for CASSFTTTAEQFF. This rearrangement joins TRBV12-3 or TRBV12-4 to TRBJ2-1, with D possibly matching TRBD2 (5 bases). The ends were cut back, 3 bases at V and 9 bases at J, with 12 bases in the middle. This CDR3 has 13 amino acids.

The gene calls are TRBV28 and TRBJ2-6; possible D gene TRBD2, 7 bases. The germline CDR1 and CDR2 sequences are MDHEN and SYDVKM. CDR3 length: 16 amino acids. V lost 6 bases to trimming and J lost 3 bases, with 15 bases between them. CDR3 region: CASSSRGAGGANVLTF. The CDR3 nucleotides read TGTGCCAGCAGCAGTCGGGGGGCAGGTGGGGCCAACGTCCTGACTTTC.

Here the CDR3 DNA reads TGTGCCAGCAGTGAGGGCAGCTCTGGAAACACCATATATTTT. It translates to CASSEGSSGNTIYF. This chain joins TRBV3-1 (or the pseudogene TRBV3-2) and TRBJ1-3, with D unresolved. Germline CDR1 and CDR2: LGHDT and YNNKEL (reference sequence). This CDR3 is 14 amino acids long. Trimming took 6 bases from V and 0 from J, leaving 9 bases between them.

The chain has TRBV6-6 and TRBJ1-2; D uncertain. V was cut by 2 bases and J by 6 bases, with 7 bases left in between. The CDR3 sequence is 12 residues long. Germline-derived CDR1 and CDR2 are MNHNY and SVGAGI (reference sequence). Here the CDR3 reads CASSYPGDGYTF. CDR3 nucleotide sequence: TGTGCCAGCAGTTACCCCGGGGATGGCTACACCTTC.

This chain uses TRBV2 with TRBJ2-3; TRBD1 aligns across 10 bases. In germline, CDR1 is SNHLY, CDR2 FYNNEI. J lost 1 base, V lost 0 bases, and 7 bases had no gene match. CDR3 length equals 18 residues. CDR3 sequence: CASSEAGTGVLGTDTQYF. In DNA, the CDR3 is TGTGCCAGCAGTGAAGCCGGGACAGGGGTTTTGGGCACAGATACGCAGTATTTT.

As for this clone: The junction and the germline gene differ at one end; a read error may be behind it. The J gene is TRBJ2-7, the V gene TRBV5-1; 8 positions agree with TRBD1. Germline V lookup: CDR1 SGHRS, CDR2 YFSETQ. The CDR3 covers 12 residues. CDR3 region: CASSYTGTGQHF. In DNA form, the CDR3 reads TGCGCCAGCAGCTATACCGGGACAGGACAACACTTC.

The CDR3 nucleotides are TGTGCCAGCAGCCAAGATGTGGGGGGAAATTCACCCCTCCACTTT. Amino acids: CASSQDVGGNSPLHF. V and J are TRBV3-1 (or the pseudogene TRBV3-2) and TRBJ1-6; possible D gene TRBD1, 5 bases. V was trimmed by 0 bases and J by 7 bases, leaving 10 bases between them. There are 15 residues in the CDR3. Germline CDR1 LGHDT, CDR2 YNNKEL (reference sequence).

CDR3 protein: CASRRDSRDTGELFF. The CDR3 nucleotides read TGTGCCAGCAGGCGGGACTCCCGAGACACCGGGGAGCTGTTTTTT. The chain employs TRBV7-9 and TRBJ2-2, with D possibly being TRBD2 (6 bases). V was shortened by 6 bases and J by 3 bases, with 14 bases between the two germline ends. The CDR3 spans 15 residues. Per the germline V gene, CDR1 is SEHNR and CDR2 is FQNEAQ (reference sequence).

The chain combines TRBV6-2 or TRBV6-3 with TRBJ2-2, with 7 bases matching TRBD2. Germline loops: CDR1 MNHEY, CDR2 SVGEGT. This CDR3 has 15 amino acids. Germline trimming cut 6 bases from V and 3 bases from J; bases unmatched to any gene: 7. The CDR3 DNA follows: TGTGCCAGCAGCCCGCTAGCGGTCTACACCGGGGAGCTGTTTTTT. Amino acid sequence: CASSPLAVYTGELFF.

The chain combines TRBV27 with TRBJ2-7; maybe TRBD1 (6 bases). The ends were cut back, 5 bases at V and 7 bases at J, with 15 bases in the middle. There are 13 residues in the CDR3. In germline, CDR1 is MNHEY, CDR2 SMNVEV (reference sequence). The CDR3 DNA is TGTGCCAGCAGTAGGGACATCTTAGGGGAGCAGTACTTC. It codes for CASSRDILGEQYF.

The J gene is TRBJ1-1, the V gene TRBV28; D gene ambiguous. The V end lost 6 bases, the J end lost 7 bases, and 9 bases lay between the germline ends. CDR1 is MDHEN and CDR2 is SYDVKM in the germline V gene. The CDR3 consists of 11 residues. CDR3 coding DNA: TGTGCCAGCAGCCTAAAAGTTGAAGCTTTCTTT. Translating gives CASSLKVEAFF.

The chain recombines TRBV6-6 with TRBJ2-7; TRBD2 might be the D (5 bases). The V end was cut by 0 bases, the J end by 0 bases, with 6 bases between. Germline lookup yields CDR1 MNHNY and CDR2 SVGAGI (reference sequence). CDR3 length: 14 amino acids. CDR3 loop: CASSYSGSSYEQYF. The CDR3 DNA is TGTGCCAGCAGTTACTCGGGGAGCTCCTACGAGCAGTACTTC.

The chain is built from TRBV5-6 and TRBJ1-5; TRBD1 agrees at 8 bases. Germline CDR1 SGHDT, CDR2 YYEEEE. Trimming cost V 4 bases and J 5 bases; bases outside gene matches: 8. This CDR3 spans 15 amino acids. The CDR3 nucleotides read TGTGCCAGCAGCAAACGGACAGGGTGGGATCAGCCCCAGCATTTT. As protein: CASSKRTGWDQPQHF. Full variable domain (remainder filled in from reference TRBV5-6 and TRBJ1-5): DAGVTQSPTHLIKTRGQQVTLRCSPKSGHDTVSWYQQALGQGPQFIFQYYEEEERQRGNFPDRFSGHQFPNYSSELNVNALLLGDSALYLCASSKRTGWDQPQHFGDGTRLSIL.

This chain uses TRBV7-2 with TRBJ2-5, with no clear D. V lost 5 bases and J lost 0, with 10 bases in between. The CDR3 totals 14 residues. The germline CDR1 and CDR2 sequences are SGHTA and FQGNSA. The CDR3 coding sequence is TGTGCCAGCAGCGCTAGTCTGAACCAAGAGACCCAGTACTTC. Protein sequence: CASSASLNQETQYF.

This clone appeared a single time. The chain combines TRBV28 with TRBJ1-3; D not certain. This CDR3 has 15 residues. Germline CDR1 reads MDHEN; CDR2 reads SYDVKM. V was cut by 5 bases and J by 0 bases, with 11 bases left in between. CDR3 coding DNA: TGTGCCAGCAGTATCCAGGCCATCTCTGGAAACACCATATATTTT. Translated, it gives CASSIQAISGNTIYF.

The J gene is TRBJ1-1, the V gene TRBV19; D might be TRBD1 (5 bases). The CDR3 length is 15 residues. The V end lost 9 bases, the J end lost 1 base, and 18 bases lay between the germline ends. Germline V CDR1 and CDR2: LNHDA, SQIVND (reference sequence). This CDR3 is CASRSGRGRNTEAFF. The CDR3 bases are TGTGCCAGCCGTTCGGGGAGGGGCCGGAACACTGAAGCTTTCTTT.

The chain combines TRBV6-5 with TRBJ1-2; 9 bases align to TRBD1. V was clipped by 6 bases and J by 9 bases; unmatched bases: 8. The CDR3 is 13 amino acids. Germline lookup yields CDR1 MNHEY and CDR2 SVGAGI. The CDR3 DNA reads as TGTGCCAGCAGCATACAGGGGGCGCGAAGCTACACCTTC. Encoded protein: CASSIQGARSYTF.

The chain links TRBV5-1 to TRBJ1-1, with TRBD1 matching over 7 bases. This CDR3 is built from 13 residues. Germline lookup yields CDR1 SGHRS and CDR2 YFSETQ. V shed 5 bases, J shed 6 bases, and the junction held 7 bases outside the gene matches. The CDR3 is CASSPEGAAEAFF. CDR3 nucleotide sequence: TGCGCCAGCAGTCCGGAGGGGGCCGCTGAAGCTTTCTTT.

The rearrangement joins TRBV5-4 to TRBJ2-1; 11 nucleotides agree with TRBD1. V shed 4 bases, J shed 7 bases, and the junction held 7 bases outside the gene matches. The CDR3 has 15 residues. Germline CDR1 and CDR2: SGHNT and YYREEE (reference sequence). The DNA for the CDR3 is TGTGCCAGCAGCCCCGGGACAGGGGGTGGTAATGAGCAGTTCTTC. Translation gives CASSPGTGGGNEQFF.

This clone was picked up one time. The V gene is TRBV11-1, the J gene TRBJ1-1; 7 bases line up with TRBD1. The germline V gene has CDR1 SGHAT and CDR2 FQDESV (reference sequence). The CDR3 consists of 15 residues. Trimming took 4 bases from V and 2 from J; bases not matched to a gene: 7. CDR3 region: CASSWNRGVNTEAFF. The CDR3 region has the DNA TGTGCCAGCAGCTGGAACAGGGGTGTTAACACTGAAGCTTTCTTT.

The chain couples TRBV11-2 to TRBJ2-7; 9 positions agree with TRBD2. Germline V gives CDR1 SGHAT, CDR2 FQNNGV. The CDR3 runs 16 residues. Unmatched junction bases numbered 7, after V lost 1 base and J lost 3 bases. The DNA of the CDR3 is TGTGCCAGCAGCTTAGGGTGGCTAGCGGGAAACTACGAGCAGTACTTC. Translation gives CASSLGWLAGNYEQYF.

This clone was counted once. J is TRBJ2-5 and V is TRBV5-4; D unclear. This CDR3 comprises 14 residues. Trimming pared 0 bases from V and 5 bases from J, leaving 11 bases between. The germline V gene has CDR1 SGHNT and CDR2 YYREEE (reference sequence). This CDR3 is CASSLGSQKETQYF. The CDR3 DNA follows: TGTGCCAGCAGCTTGGGGAGCCAGAAGGAGACCCAGTACTTC. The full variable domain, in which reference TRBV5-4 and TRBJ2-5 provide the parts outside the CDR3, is ETGVTQSPTHLIKTRGQQVTLRCSSQSGHNTVSWYQQALGQGPQFIFQYYREEENGRGNFPPRFSGLQFPNYSSELNVNALELDDSALYLCASSLGSQKETQYFGPGTRLLVL.

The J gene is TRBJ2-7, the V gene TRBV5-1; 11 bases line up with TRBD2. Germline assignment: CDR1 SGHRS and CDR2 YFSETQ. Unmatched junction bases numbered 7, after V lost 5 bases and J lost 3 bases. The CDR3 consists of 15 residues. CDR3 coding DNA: TGCGCCAGCAGGCCGGGGACTAGCGGAGGCTACGAGCAGTACTTC. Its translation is CASRPGTSGGYEQYF. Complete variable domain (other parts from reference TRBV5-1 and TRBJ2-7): KAGVTQTPRYLIKTRGQQVTLSCSPISGHRSVSWYQQTPGQGLQFLFEYFSETQRNKGNFPGRFSGRQFSNSRSEMNVSTLELGDSALYLCASRPGTSGGYEQYFGPGTRLTVT.